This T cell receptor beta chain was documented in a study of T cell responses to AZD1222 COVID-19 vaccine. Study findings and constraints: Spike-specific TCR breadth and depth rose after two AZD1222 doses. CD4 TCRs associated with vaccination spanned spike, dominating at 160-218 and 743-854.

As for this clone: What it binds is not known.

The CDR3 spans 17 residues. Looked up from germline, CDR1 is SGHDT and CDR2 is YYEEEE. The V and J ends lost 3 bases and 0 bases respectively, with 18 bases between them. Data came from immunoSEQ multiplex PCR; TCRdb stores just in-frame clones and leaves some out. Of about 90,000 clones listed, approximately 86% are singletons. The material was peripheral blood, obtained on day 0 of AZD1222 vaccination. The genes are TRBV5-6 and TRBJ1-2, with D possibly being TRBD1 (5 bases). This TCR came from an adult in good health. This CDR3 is CASSSRPGDETNYGYTF. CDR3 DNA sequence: TGTGCCAGCAGCTCCCGTCCCGGGGACGAGACTAACTATGGCTACACCTTC. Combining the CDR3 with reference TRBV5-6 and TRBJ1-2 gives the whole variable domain DAGVTQSPTHLIKTRGQQVTLRCSPKSGHDTVSWYQQALGQGPQFIFQYYEEEERQRGNFPDRFSGHQFPNYSSELNVNALLLGDSALYLCASSSRPGDETNYGYTFGSGTRLTVV.